Listed below are T cell receptor beta chains from one sample, sequenced in a study of siplizumab effects on memory and regulatory T cells. Clones were read by immunoSEQ multiplex PCR, and TCRdb kept only the in-frame ones, dropping some. The sample yields over 90,000 clones, 80% to 95% seen once. The sample consisted of CD4+ T cells sorted from blood. The receptors derive from a human donor in good health. The CDR3 runs from the conserved cysteine through the conserved F or W. The order of the fields is J gene, V gene, D gene, clone size, CDR3 protein, CDR3 DNA. The D gene is left open where the match is weak. Clone size is not always given. Where it is, it says once, few, many or a class for expanded clones.

TRBJ1-2,TRBV18,.,.,CASSPYDRGNYGYTF,TGTGCCAGCTCACCTTACGACAGAGGAAACTATGGCTACACCTTC
TRBJ2-3,TRBV28,.,.,CASSLGLSTDTQYF,TGTGCCAGCAGTCTCGGACTTAGCACAGATACGCAGTATTTT
TRBJ2-7,TRBV7-9,TRBD2,.,CASSLVSGRTTYEQYF,TGTGCCAGCAGCTTAGTTAGCGGGAGGACAACCTACGAGCAGTACTTC
TRBJ2-2,TRBV27,.,.,CASSLYRRNTGELFF,TGTGCCAGCAGTTTATATCGGCGCAACACCGGGGAGCTGTTTTTT
TRBJ1-1,TRBV21-1,.,.,CASSKGQGRSPEAFF,TGTGCCAGCAGCAAAGGACAGGGACGATCTCCTGAAGCTTTCTTT
TRBJ2-5,TRBV13,.,.,CASSLSPRGETQYF,TGTGCCAGCAGCTTATCTCCTAGAGGAGAGACCCAGTACTTC
TRBJ1-1,TRBV7-9,TRBD1,.,CASRRTGANTEAFF,TGTGCCAGCAGGAGGACAGGGGCGAACACTGAAGCTTTCTTT
TRBJ2-3,TRBV7-8,.,.,CASSLRYSTDTQYF,TGTGCCAGCAGCTTGAGGTACTCCACAGATACGCAGTATTTT
TRBJ1-6,TRBV5-1,.,once,CASSLDRTNSPLHF,TGCGCCAGCAGCCTTGACAGGACTAATTCACCCCTCCACTTT
TRBJ1-1,TRBV5-5,TRBD1,.,CASSLIDRVNTEAFF,TGTGCCAGCAGCTTGATAGACAGGGTGAACACTGAAGCTTTCTTT
TRBJ2-7,TRBV30,.,.,CAWTLGLEYEQYF,TGTGCCTGGACTTTAGGGCTGGAATACGAGCAGTACTTC
TRBJ1-1,TRBV7-8,.,.,CASSRAGARNTEAFF,TGTGCCAGCAGCCGAGCGGGGGCGCGTAACACTGAAGCTTTCTTT
TRBJ1-5,TRBV18,.,few,CASSPRQVNQPQHF,TGTGCCAGCTCACCGCGTCAGGTCAATCAGCCCCAGCATTTT
TRBJ2-7,TRBV20-1,.,once,CSAKINYEQYF,TGCAGTGCTAAAATAAACTACGAGCAGTACTTC
TRBJ2-2,TRBV6-1,.,.,CASAGRTNTGELFF,TGTGCCAGCGCGGGGCGCACGAACACCGGGGAGCTGTTTTTT
TRBJ1-2,TRBV5-8,.,.,CASSRVRYYGYTF,TGTGCCAGCAGCAGGGTGCGGTACTATGGCTACACCTTC
TRBJ1-5,TRBV28,TRBD1,.,CASSQGLGQPQHF,TGTGCCAGCTCACAGGGGTTGGGTCAGCCCCAGCATTTT
TRBJ2-2,TRBV5-6,.,.,CASSLVGTPPTGELFF,TGTGCCAGCAGCTTGGTCGGGACACCACCAACCGGGGAGCTGTTTTTT
TRBJ2-7,TRBV9,.,.,CASSPRGAADYEQYF,TGTGCCAGCAGCCCCAGGGGGGCGGCAGACTACGAGCAGTACTTC
TRBJ2-2,TRBV5-1,TRBD2,.,CASSLAAGRAAGELFF,TGCGCCAGCAGCTTGGCGGCCGGGAGGGCCGCCGGGGAGCTGTTTTTT
TRBJ2-1,TRBV28,TRBD2,.,CASTPPPSGKYNEQFF,TGTGCCAGCACACCCCCGCCTAGCGGGAAGTACAATGAGCAGTTCTTC
TRBJ2-5,TRBV19,.,.,CASSIWGGQETQYF,TGTGCCAGTAGTATTTGGGGCGGGCAAGAGACCCAGTACTTC
TRBJ1-2,TRBV19,TRBD1,.,CASISSPGQGTSPYGYTF,TGTGCCAGTATTTCTTCCCCGGGACAGGGGACTTCCCCCTATGGCTACACCTTC
TRBJ1-6,TRBV2,.,.,CAGVPISYNSPLHF,TGTGCCGGAGTGCCCATCTCCTATAATTCACCCCTCCACTTT
TRBJ2-2,TRBV2,.,.,CASYRDRGELFF,TGTGCCAGCTACAGGGATCGGGGGGAGCTGTTTTTT
TRBJ1-4,TRBV5-1,TRBD1,once,CASSRGQGNEKLFF,TGCGCCAGCAGCCGGGGACAGGGGAATGAAAAACTGTTTTTT